The next 29 T cell receptor beta chains were all read from a single sample in a study of blood T cell repertoires in COVID-19 (dated by TCRdb to between 2020 and 2021). Library method: the immunoSEQ multiplex PCR assay. TCRdb obtained this table from immuneACCESS and retained in-frame rearrangements with V and J assigned. These tables miss some clones; where compared with another copy, unresolved V genes account for less than half of the shortfall, and the remainder is unexplained. The sample yields about 130,000 clones; around 89% were counted once. The ten largest clones add up to around 4.5% of the sample. The specimen sequenced was peripheral blood. Receptors were obtained from a man between 60 and 75 years old with COVID-19, enrolled during active disease.

V is TRBV6-5 and J is TRBJ1-1; tentative D call: TRBD1 (5 bases). CDR1 and CDR2 from the germline V gene are MNHEY and SVGAGI. The CDR3 has 13 residues. The V end lost 3 bases, the J end lost 8 bases, and 13 bases lay between the germline ends. The CDR3 reads CASSYMGGGEAFF. In nucleotides, the CDR3 is TGTGCCAGCAGTTATATGGGGGGAGGGGAAGCTTTCTTT.

V gene TRBV6-5 combines with J gene TRBJ1-3; TRBD1 is a possible D gene (5 bases). V dropped 6 bases and J dropped 5 bases, with 14 bases sitting between them. CDR1 and CDR2 (germline): MNHEY, SVGAGI. This CDR3 contains 14 residues. The CDR3 loop reads CASRPGGARNTIYF. In DNA, the CDR3 is TGTGCCAGCAGACCCGGAGGGGCTAGAAACACCATATATTTT.

The rearrangement links TRBV5-4 to TRBJ1-6; D ambiguous. V gave up 0 bases and J gave up 6 bases, with 13 bases separating them. Germline V CDR1 and CDR2: SGHNT, YYREEE (reference sequence). CDR3 length equals 16 residues. CDR3: CASSLDSRLSNSPLHF. The CDR3 DNA sequence: TGTGCCAGCAGCTTGGACAGCCGTTTATCTAATTCACCCCTCCACTTT.

This clone was counted a few times. The chain employs TRBV5-1 and TRBJ2-1; possible D gene TRBD1, 5 bases. This CDR3 contains 19 residues. Germline V lookup: CDR1 SGHRS, CDR2 YFSETQ. V was cut by 1 base and J by 5 bases, with 25 bases left in between. CDR3 sequence reads: CASSLWGAKPYYPNNEQFF. For the CDR3, the DNA is TGCGCCAGCAGCTTGTGGGGCGCCAAGCCTTACTATCCCAACAATGAGCAGTTCTTC. Looking up the rest from reference TRBV5-1 and TRBJ2-1 gives the full variable domain: KAGVTQTPRYLIKTRGQQVTLSCSPISGHRSVSWYQQTPGQGLQFLFEYFSETQRNKGNFPGRFSGRQFSNSRSEMNVSTLELGDSALYLCASSLWGAKPYYPNNEQFFGPGTRLTVL.

This chain joins TRBV28 and TRBJ2-5; 8 bases line up with TRBD2. Looked up from germline, CDR1 is MDHEN and CDR2 is SYDVKM. The CDR3 length is 17 residues. Trimming removed 7 bases from V and 3 bases from J; junction bases left unmatched: 16. The CDR3 nucleotides read TGTGCCAGCACCCAGATAGGCGGGGGGCCCCTTGAAGAGACCCAGTACTTC. This translates into CASTQIGGGPLEETQYF.

This clone appeared many times. The chain has TRBV3-1 (or the pseudogene TRBV3-2) and TRBJ1-1, with D maybe TRBD1 (5 bases). The CDR3 has 13 amino acids. Deletions cut 4 bases from V and 8 bases from J, with 14 bases between. Looked up from germline, CDR1 is LGHDT and CDR2 is YNNKEL (reference sequence). CDR3 in amino acids: CASSPVGGLEAFF. The CDR3 DNA is TGTGCCAGCAGCCCGGTCGGGGGTCTCGAAGCTTTCTTT.

This rearrangement joins TRBV25-1 to TRBJ1-1; tentative D call: TRBD1 (5 bases). The V gene lost 8 bases and the J gene lost 1 base, with 17 bases spanning the gap. The length of the CDR3 is 15 residues. Germline V gives CDR1 MGHDK, CDR2 SYGVNS. CDR3 nucleotide sequence: TGTGCCAGCCCTTACAGAGGACAACAGAACACTGAAGCTTTCTTT. Its protein product is CASPYRGQQNTEAFF.

This clone appeared once. The chain links TRBV19 to TRBJ1-1; D not certain. V was cut by 1 base and J by 0 bases, with 9 bases left in between. CDR1 and CDR2 (germline): LNHDA, SQIVND (reference sequence). The CDR3 runs 15 residues. The CDR3 sequence: CASSIVLQMNTEAFF. The CDR3 DNA reads TGTGCCAGTAGTATAGTTCTTCAGATGAACACTGAAGCTTTCTTT.

The rearrangement uses TRBV28 and TRBJ2-1; 9 nucleotides line up with TRBD2. The V segment lost 7 bases and the J segment 0 bases; nucleotides outside the gene matches: 4. The germline V gene has CDR1 MDHEN and CDR2 SYDVKM. There are 15 residues in the CDR3. Written as DNA, the CDR3 is TGTGCCAGCAAGGATAGCGGGGGCTCCTACAATGAGCAGTTCTTC. Translated, it gives CASKDSGGSYNEQFF.

The V gene is TRBV10-3, the J gene TRBJ2-4; no firm D call. Looked up from germline, CDR1 is ENHRY and CDR2 is SYGVKD. Trimming took off 2 bases at V and 4 bases at J, with 9 bases between the two ends. The CDR3 length is 14 residues. The DNA of the CDR3 is TGTGCCATCAGTGAGGGCCAACAAAAAAACATTCAGTACTTC. This sequence encodes CAISEGQQKNIQYF.

The chain has TRBV5-4 and TRBJ2-7; D unresolved. The CDR3 loop spans 16 amino acids. V gave up 2 bases and J gave up 3 bases, with 18 bases separating them. Per germline, CDR1 SGHNT and CDR2 YYREEE (reference sequence). The CDR3 region is CASSFASFGSHYEQYF. CDR3 nucleotide sequence: TGTGCCAGCAGCTTTGCAAGTTTCGGGTCCCACTACGAGCAGTACTTC.

The chain combines TRBV4-1 with TRBJ1-2; D possibly corresponds to TRBD1 (6 bases). V dropped 4 bases and J dropped 4 bases, with 22 bases sitting between them. The CDR3 is 17 residues long. Germline lookup yields CDR1 MGHRA and CDR2 YSYEKL. The chain's CDR3 is CASSRTLTGALGYGYTF. The CDR3 DNA follows: TGCGCCAGCAGCCGAACATTGACAGGCGCTCTCGGCTATGGCTACACCTTC.

The chain uses TRBV9 and TRBJ1-3; 7 nucleotides line up with TRBD1. The CDR3 is 16 residues long. V lost 3 bases, J lost 0 bases, and 6 bases stayed unmatched. Germline CDR1 reads SGDLS; CDR2 reads YYNGEE. The CDR3 DNA reads as TGTGCCAGCAGCGGAGACTCAGGGGGCTCTGGAAACACCATATATTTT. Translated: CASSGDSGGSGNTIYF.

This clone appeared once. V gene TRBV12-3 or TRBV12-4 combines with J gene TRBJ2-7; perhaps TRBD1 as D (6 bases). There are 11 residues in the CDR3. Trimming took 8 bases from V and 2 from J, leaving 7 bases between them. The CDR3 region has the DNA TGTGCCAGCCAGGGGACCTACGAGCAGTACTTC. Encoded protein: CASQGTYEQYF.

In DNA form, the CDR3 reads TGCGCCAGCAGCATACGTCCGGTTATGAACACTGAAGCTTTCTTT. It is translated as CASSIRPVMNTEAFF. The gene calls are TRBV5-1 and TRBJ1-1; D unclear. The CDR3 extends over 15 amino acids. The germline V and J ends were trimmed by 4 bases and 0 bases, with 13 bases remaining between them. CDR1 is SGHRS and CDR2 is YFSETQ in the germline V gene.

V and J are TRBV11-2 and TRBJ2-7; 9 bases agree with TRBD1. The CDR3 is 15 residues long. J was trimmed by 4 bases and V by 6 bases; bases with no gene match: 10. Germline V lookup: CDR1 SGHAT, CDR2 FQNNGV. DNA of the CDR3: TGTGCCAGCAGATCGGCCGGGACAGGGTATTACGAGCAGTACTTC. It encodes CASRSAGTGYYEQYF.

In its sample, this clone was seen once. V is TRBV9 and J is TRBJ1-3, with 9 nucleotides matching TRBD1. The CDR3 is made up of 16 amino acids. Germline assignment: CDR1 SGDLS and CDR2 YYNGEE. The junction had 8 bases not matched to a gene; V was cut back by 3 bases and J by 4 bases. CDR3: CASSDTGGAAGNTIYF. DNA of the CDR3: TGTGCCAGCAGCGATACAGGGGGCGCGGCAGGAAACACCATATATTTT. The whole variable domain, filled in from reference TRBV9 and TRBJ1-3, reads DSGVTQTPKHLITATGQRVTLRCSPRSGDLSVYWYQQSLDQGLQFLIQYYNGEERAKGNILERFSAQQFPDLHSELNLSSLELGDSALYFCASSDTGGAAGNTIYFGEGSWLTVV.

This clone was counted between two and nine times. V usage is TRBV30 and J usage is TRBJ1-2, with a possible D match to TRBD1 (6 bases). Germline CDR1 reads GTSNPN; CDR2 reads SVGIG (reference sequence). V was pared by 4 bases and J by 5 bases, with 11 bases between. The CDR3 loop spans 12 amino acids. The CDR3 DNA reads TGTGCCTGGACCCGGGACATGTATGGCTACACCTTC. Its translation is CAWTRDMYGYTF.

The chain links TRBV2 to TRBJ1-3; 7 bases align to TRBD1. The length of the CDR3 is 15 residues. J gave up 7 bases and V 7 bases, and 13 bases lay outside the gene matches. Germline V gene lookup returns CDR1 SNHLY and CDR2 FYNNEI. The chain's CDR3 is CASTDYRGFINTIYF. DNA of the CDR3: TGTGCCAGCACCGACTACAGGGGTTTCATCAACACCATATATTTT.

The chain joins TRBV7-8 to TRBJ2-5, with TRBD2 matching 13 bases. Germline CDR1 and CDR2: SGHVS and FQNEAQ. CDR3 length: 16 amino acids. The V segment lost 1 base and the J segment 5 bases; nucleotides outside the gene matches: 4. CDR3 bases: TGTGCCAGCAGCTTAGAGACTAGCGGGGGGTTTGAGACCCAGTACTTC. This sequence encodes CASSLETSGGFETQYF.

J is TRBJ1-1 and V is TRBV27; D ambiguous. This CDR3 spans 14 amino acids. The ends were cut back, 3 bases at V and 0 bases at J, with 8 bases in the middle. Germline CDR1 is MNHEY and CDR2 is SMNVEV (reference sequence). CDR3 in amino acids: CASSFGSMNTEAFF. In DNA form, the CDR3 reads TGTGCCAGCAGTTTCGGGTCCATGAACACTGAAGCTTTCTTT.

A remark on this clone: This CDR3 is also generated by other DNA sequences in the sample. The rearrangement uses TRBV7-9 and TRBJ1-2; 9 bases match TRBD1. There are 14 residues in the CDR3. Germline CDR1 reads SEHNR; CDR2 reads FQNEAQ (reference sequence). Losses at the gene ends were 4 bases for V and 5 bases for J; bases not matched to a gene: 5. CDR3 nucleotide sequence: TGTGCCAGCAGCTCGGGACAGGGAATATATGGCTACACCTTC. Translation: CASSSGQGIYGYTF.

The chain combines TRBV18 with TRBJ2-5; 7 bases are shared with TRBD2. The CDR3 consists of 16 residues. CDR1 KGHSH and CDR2 LQKENI come from the germline V gene. The J segment lost 1 base and the V segment lost 6 bases, leaving 11 bases of the junction unmatched. CDR3 in DNA: TGTGCCAGCTCCCGCGACCGTGGGAGGGTCCAAGAGACCCAGTACTTC. It encodes CASSRDRGRVQETQYF.

This chain uses TRBV20-1 with TRBJ1-1; possible D gene TRBD1, 5 bases. The germline gives CDR1 DFQATT, CDR2 SNEGSKA (reference sequence). The CDR3 is made up of 11 amino acids. CDR3 bases: TGCATTGTAAGGGGGAACACTGAAGCTTTCTTT. Residues: CIVRGNTEAFF.

V gene TRBV24-1 combines with J gene TRBJ2-1; 10 bases line up with TRBD2. V shed 4 bases, J shed 4 bases, and the junction held 6 bases outside the gene matches. This CDR3 spans 16 amino acids. Germline V gene sequence: CDR1 KGHDR, CDR2 SFDVKD. As DNA, the CDR3 is TGTGCCACCAGTGAGTCAACTAGCGGGGCGTACAATGAGCAGTTCTTC. It translates to CATSESTSGAYNEQFF.

Of note for this clone: Other DNA sequences within the sample encode an identical CDR3. V and J are TRBV18 and TRBJ1-5; maybe TRBD1 (5 bases). Germline values: CDR1 KGHSH, CDR2 LQKENI. Trimming pared 6 bases from V and 2 bases from J, leaving 17 bases between. The length of the CDR3 is 16 residues. The CDR3 region is CASSPGGGGGNQPQHF. The DNA of the CDR3 is TGTGCCAGCTCGCCTGGGGGGGGTGGAGGCAATCAGCCCCAGCATTTT.

The gene calls are TRBV10-3 and TRBJ1-2, with 7 positions matching TRBD1. Germline V gene sequence: CDR1 ENHRY, CDR2 SYGVKD. This CDR3 is built from 13 residues. V trimming: 7 bases; J trimming: 5 bases; junction bases outside the gene matches: 7. In DNA form, the CDR3 reads TGTGCCATCACCAGCGACAGGGTATATGGCTACACCTTC. Translation gives CAITSDRVYGYTF.

The chain recombines TRBV18 with TRBJ2-7; TRBD1 is a possible D gene (5 bases). The CDR3 has 14 residues. Trimming pared 3 bases from V and 5 bases from J, leaving 14 bases between. CDR1 and CDR2 (germline): KGHSH, LQKENI. The CDR3 bases are TGTGCCAGCTCACCCAGGGCAGGGCAGGACGAGCAGTACTTC. Its translation: CASSPRAGQDEQYF.

This chain connects TRBV5-4 to TRBJ2-4; TRBD1 aligns across 12 bases. This CDR3 comprises 14 residues. The V gene's germline CDR1 is SGHNT and CDR2 YYREEE (reference sequence). The J segment lost 16 bases and the V segment lost 2 bases, leaving 10 bases of the junction unmatched. The CDR3 region is CASSLSGTGGGRYF. CDR3 nucleotide sequence: TGTGCCAGCAGCTTATCAGGGACAGGGGGCGGGCGTTACTTC.